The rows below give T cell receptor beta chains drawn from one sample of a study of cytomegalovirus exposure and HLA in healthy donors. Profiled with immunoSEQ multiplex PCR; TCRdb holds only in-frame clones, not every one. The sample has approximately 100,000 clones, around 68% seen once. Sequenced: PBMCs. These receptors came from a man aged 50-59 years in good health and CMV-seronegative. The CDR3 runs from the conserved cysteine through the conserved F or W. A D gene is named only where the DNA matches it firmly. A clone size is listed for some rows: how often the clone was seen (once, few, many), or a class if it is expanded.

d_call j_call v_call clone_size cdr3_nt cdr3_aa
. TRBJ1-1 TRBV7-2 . TGTGCCAGCAGCTTCGGGCAGGGGATCCCTTCTATTGGGAACACTGAAGCTTTCTTT CASSFGQGIPSIGNTEAFF
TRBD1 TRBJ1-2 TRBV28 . TGTGCCAGCAGTCAAAAACAGGGGGCGAACTATGGCTACACCTTC CASSQKQGANYGYTF
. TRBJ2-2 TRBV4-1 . TGCGCCAGCAGCCAAAGGAGCCAGACTAACACCGGGGAGCTGTTTTTT CASSQRSQTNTGELFF
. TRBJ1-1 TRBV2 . TGTGCCAGCAGTGCTAGGGGCCAGGTTAACACTGAAGCTTTCTTT CASSARGQVNTEAFF
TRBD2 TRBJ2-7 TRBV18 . TGTGCCAGCTCACTCACCGGGACTAGCGGGGGCTACGAGCAGTACTTC CASSLTGTSGGYEQYF
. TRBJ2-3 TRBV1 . TGCACCAGCAGCAGGGGGGGGACTAGCGGCGACCTGGGAGATACGCAGTATTTT CTSSRGGTSGDLGDTQYF
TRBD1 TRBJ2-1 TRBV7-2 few TGTGCCAGCAGCTCGACGACAGGGTACAATGAGCAGTTCTTC CASSSTTGYNEQFF
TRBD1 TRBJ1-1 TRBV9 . TGTGCCAGCAGCGTCGGACAGGGTCCCTCCGAAGCTTTCTTT CASSVGQGPSEAFF
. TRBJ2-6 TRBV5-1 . TGCGCCAGCAGCTTTGGACTCATGAGCTCTGGGGCCAACGTCCTGACTTTC CASSFGLMSSGANVLTF
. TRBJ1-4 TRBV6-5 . TGTGCCAGCAGTTACATGGGCGTTACTAATGAAAAACTGTTTTTT CASSYMGVTNEKLFF
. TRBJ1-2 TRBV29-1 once TGCAGCGTTGCACTTGACAGGCGGATATATGGCTACACCTTC CSVALDRRIYGYTF
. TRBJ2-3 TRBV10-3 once TGTGCCATCTCCGGACTTCGCACAGATACGCAGTATTTT CAISGLRTDTQYF
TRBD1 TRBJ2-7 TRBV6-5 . TGTGCCAGCAGTTACTCGAGACAGGGTGTAGAGCAGTACTTC CASSYSRQGVEQYF
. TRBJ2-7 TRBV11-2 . TGTGCCAGCAGCTTAGTGCAGTACGAGCAGTACTTC CASSLVQYEQYF
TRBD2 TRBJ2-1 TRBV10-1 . TGCGCCAGCAGTGAGTCGACGGGACTAGCGGGAGTTGAGCAGTTCTTC CASSESTGLAGVEQFF
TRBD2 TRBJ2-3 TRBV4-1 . TGCGCCAGCAGCCAAGGGCTTCTAGCGGGCACAGATACGCAGTATTTT CASSQGLLAGTDTQYF
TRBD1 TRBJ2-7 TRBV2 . TGTGCCAGCAGCCGCCGAGGGACAGGGGAGCACGAGCAGTACTTC CASSRRGTGEHEQYF
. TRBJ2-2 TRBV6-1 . TGTGCCAGCAGTGAAGCTCAGGGTATAAGGACCGGGGAGCTGTTTTTT CASSEAQGIRTGELFF
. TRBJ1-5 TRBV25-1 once TGTGCCAGCAGTGAAGGAAGGGGGATCAATCAGCCCCAGCATTTT CASSEGRGINQPQHF
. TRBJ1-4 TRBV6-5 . TGTGCCAGCAGTCGAGAGGGGGTAGCAGGTGAAAAACTGTTTTTT CASSREGVAGEKLFF
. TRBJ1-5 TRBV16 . TGTGCCAGCAGCCATGCTTGGACGGCGGGGTTGCAGGAGAGCAATCAGCCCCAGCATTTT CASSHAWTAGLQESNQPQHF
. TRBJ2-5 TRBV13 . TGTGCCAGCAGCTTAGATGCTGGGCAGGGGACCCAGTACTTC CASSLDAGQGTQYF
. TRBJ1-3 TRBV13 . TGTGCCAGCTCCACCACAGGTTTTAGAAACACCATATATTTT CASSTTGFRNTIYF
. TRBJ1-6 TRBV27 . TGTGCCAGCAGTTTTAGTGGAGGCGATTCACCCCTCCACTTT CASSFSGGDSPLHF
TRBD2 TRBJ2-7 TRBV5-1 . TGCGCCAGCAGCTTGATTGCGGGAGAATACGAGCAGTACTTC CASSLIAGEYEQYF
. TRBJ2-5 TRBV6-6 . TGTGCCAGCACCTTGGGTCAACAGCAAGAGACCCAGTACTTC CASTLGQQQETQYF
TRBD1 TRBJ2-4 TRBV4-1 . TGCGCCAGCAGCCAAGGACAGGGTGCCAAAAACATTCAGTACTTC CASSQGQGAKNIQYF
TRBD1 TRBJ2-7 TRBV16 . TGTGCCAGCAGCCAATCTCACAGGGGTCCCTACGAGCAGTACTTC CASSQSHRGPYEQYF